This TCR beta chain stems from a study of T cell repertoires in ileal Crohn's disease. Whole-study context: Postoperative therapy was given to about half: roughly twelve thiopurines, around 17 anti-TNF agents.

Clones were read by immunoSEQ multiplex PCR, and TCRdb kept only the in-frame ones, dropping some. The sample gives around 4,200 clones, more than 60% of which show up once; about 16% is in the top ten. Germline V gives CDR1 SGHAT, CDR2 FQNNGV. The CDR3 length is 14 residues. This chain uses TRBV11-2 with TRBJ2-5, with 8 positions matching TRBD2. The J call may be in error: the DNA end matches TRBJ2-7 better. Sequenced input: ileal tissue. This TCR came from an adult with Crohn's disease. DNA of the CDR3: TGTGCCAGCAAGGAGGGGAGCGGGAGCCGCGAGCAGTACTTC. Encoded protein: CASKEGSGSREQYF.